This TCR beta chain was recovered during a study of T cell changes during pregnancy in multiple sclerosis. Profiled with immunoSEQ multiplex PCR; TCRdb holds only in-frame clones, not every one. The sample yields approximately 80,000 clones, around 93% seen once. The V and J ends lost 7 bases and 3 bases, in that order; junction bases with no gene match: 11. Germline CDR1 reads SGHAT; CDR2 reads FQNNGV. The CDR3 has 15 residues. This receptor was taken from a female donor with multiple sclerosis, enrolled in a pregnancy study. The chain joins TRBV11-2 to TRBJ2-5, with 7 nucleotides matching TRBD2. Sequencing used peripheral blood, obtained in the third trimester of pregnancy. The CDR3: CASTTGGSPEETQYF. CDR3 sequence (DNA): TGTGCCAGCACCACGGGGGGATCCCCCGAAGAGACCCAGTACTTC.